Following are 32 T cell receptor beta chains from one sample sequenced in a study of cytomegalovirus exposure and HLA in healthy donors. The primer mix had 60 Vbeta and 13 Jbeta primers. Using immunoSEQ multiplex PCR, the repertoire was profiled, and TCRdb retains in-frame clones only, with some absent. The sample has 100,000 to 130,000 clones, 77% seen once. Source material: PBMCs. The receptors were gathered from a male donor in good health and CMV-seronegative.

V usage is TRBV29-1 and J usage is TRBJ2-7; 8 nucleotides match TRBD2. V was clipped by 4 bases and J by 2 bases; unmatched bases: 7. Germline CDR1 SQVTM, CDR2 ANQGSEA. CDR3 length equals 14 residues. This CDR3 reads CSVVGGLAAYEQYF. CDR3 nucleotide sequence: TGCAGCGTTGTGGGAGGACTAGCTGCCTACGAGCAGTACTTC.

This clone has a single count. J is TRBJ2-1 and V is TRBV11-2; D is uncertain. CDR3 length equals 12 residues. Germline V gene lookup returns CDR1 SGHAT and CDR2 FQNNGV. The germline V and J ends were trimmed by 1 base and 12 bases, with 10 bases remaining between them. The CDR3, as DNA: TGTGCCAGCAGCTTAGGGGCCCTGGGGCAGTTCTTC. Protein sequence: CASSLGALGQFF.

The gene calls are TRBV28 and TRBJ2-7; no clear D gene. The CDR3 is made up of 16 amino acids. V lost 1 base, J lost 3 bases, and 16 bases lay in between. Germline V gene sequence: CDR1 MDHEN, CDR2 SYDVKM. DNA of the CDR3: TGTGCCAGCAGTTTATTGCCGGATCTGGAGCACTACGAGCAGTACTTC. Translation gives CASSLLPDLEHYEQYF.

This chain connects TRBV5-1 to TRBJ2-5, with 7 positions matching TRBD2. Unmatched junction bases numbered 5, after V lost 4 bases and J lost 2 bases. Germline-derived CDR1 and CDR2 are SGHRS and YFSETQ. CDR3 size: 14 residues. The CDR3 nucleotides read TGCGCCAGCAGCCGACTAGCAGGACAAGAGACCCAGTACTTC. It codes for CASSRLAGQETQYF.

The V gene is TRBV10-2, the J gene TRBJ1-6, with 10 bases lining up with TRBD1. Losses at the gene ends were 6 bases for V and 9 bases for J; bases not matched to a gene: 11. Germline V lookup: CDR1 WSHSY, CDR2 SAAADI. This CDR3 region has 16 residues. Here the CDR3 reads CASRDLPTGGRSPLHF. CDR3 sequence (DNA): TGCGCCAGCAGGGACCTCCCGACAGGGGGCCGTTCACCCCTCCACTTT.

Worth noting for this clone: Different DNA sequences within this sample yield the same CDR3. The CDR3 region has the DNA TGTGCCAGCAGCTTGGGAGGGAGGGGGGACACCGGGGAGCTGTTTTTT. Translation: CASSLGGRGDTGELFF. The chain links TRBV5-4 to TRBJ2-2, with D possibly being TRBD2 (7 bases). Trimming left V 0 bases short and J 3 bases short, with 12 bases between. The CDR3 has 16 residues. The V gene's germline CDR1 is SGHNT and CDR2 YYREEE (reference sequence). The complete variable domain, with remaining parts taken from reference TRBV5-4 and TRBJ2-2, reads ETGVTQSPTHLIKTRGQQVTLRCSSQSGHNTVSWYQQALGQGPQFIFQYYREEENGRGNFPPRFSGLQFPNYSSELNVNALELDDSALYLCASSLGGRGDTGELFFGEGSRLTVL.

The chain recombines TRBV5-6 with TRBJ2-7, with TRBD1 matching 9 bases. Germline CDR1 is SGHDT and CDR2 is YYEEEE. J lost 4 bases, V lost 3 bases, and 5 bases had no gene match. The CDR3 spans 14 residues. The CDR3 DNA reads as TGTGCCAGCAGCTCCGGGACAGGGCTGTACGAGCAGTACTTC. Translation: CASSSGTGLYEQYF.

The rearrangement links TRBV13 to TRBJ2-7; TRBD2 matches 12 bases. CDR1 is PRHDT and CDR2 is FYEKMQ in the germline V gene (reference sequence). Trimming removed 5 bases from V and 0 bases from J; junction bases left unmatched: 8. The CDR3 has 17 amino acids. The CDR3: CASSARTSGALSYEQYF. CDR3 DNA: TGTGCCAGCAGCGCTAGGACTAGCGGGGCCCTCTCCTACGAGCAGTACTTC. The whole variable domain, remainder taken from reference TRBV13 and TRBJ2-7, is AAGVIQSPRHLIKEKRETATLKCYPIPRHDTVYWYQQGPGQDPQFLISFYEKMQSDKGSIPDRFSAQQFSDYHSELNMSSLELGDSALYFCASSARTSGALSYEQYFGPGTRLTVT.

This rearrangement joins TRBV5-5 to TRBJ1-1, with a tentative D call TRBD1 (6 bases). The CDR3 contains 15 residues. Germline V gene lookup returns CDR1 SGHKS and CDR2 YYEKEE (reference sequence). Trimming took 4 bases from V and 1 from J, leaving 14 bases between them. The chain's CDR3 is CASSAQGQRNTEAFF. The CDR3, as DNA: TGTGCCAGCAGCGCACAGGGTCAGCGGAACACTGAAGCTTTCTTT.

CDR3 sequence reads: CASSRDRGRVDQPQHF. The CDR3 bases are TGTGCCAGTAGTAGGGACAGGGGGCGAGTGGATCAGCCCCAGCATTTT. The genes are TRBV19 and TRBJ1-5, with 12 positions matching TRBD1. V was clipped by 4 bases and J by 5 bases; unmatched bases: 6. In germline, CDR1 is LNHDA, CDR2 SQIVND (reference sequence). This CDR3 is 16 amino acids long.

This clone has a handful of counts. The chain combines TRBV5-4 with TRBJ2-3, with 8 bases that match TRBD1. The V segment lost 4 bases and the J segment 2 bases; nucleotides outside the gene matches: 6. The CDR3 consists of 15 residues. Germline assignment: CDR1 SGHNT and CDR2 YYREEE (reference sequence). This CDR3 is CASSPWTGNTDTQYF. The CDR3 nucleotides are TGTGCCAGCAGCCCCTGGACAGGGAACACAGATACGCAGTATTTT.

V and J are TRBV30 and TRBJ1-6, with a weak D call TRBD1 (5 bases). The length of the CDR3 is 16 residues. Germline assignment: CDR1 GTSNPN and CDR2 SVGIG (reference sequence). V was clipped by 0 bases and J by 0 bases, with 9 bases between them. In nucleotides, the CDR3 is TGTGCCTGGAGTGTTATGGGGGGCTCCTATAATTCACCCCTCCACTTT. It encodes CAWSVMGGSYNSPLHF.

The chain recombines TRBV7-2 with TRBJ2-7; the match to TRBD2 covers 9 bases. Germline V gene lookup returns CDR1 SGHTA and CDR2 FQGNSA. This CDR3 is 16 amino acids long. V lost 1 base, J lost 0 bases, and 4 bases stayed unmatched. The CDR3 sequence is CASSLDASGDSYEQYF. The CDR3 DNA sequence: TGTGCCAGCAGCTTAGACGCTAGCGGGGACTCCTACGAGCAGTACTTC.

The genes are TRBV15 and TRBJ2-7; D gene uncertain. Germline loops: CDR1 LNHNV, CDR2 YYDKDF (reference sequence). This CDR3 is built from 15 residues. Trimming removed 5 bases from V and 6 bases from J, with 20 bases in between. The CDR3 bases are TGTGCCACCAGCGCCCTCCTCAATCTCCTCGGCGAGCAGTACTTC. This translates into CATSALLNLLGEQYF.

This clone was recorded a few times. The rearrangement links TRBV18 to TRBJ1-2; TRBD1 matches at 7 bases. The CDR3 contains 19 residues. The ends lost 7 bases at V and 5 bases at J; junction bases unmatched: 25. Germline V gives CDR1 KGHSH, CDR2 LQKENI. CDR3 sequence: CASYGGSRDRSWHGYGYTF. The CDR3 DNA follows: TGTGCCAGCTATGGAGGGAGCCGGGACAGATCTTGGCATGGTTATGGCTACACCTTC.

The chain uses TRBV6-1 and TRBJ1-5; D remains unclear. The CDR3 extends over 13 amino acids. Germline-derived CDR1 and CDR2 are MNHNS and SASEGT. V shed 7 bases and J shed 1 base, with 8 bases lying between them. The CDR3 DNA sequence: TGTGCCAGCACAACTCGGAGCAATCAGCCCCAGCATTTT. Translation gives CASTTRSNQPQHF.

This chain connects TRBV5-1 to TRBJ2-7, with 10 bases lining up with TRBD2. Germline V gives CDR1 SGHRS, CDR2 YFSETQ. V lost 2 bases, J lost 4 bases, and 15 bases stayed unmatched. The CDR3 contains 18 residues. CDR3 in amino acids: CASSFRTSGDGRVYEQYF. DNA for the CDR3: TGCGCCAGCAGCTTCCGTACTAGCGGGGATGGGCGGGTTTACGAGCAGTACTTC. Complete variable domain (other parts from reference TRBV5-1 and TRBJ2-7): KAGVTQTPRYLIKTRGQQVTLSCSPISGHRSVSWYQQTPGQGLQFLFEYFSETQRNKGNFPGRFSGRQFSNSRSEMNVSTLELGDSALYLCASSFRTSGDGRVYEQYFGPGTRLTVT.

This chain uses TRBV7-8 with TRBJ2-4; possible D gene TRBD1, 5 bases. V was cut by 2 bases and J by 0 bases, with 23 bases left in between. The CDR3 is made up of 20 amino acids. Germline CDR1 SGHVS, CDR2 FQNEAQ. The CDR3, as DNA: TGTGCCAGCAGCTTAAGGGGCGGCCCTGAAAACTTACTAGCCAAAAACATTCAGTACTTC. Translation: CASSLRGGPENLLAKNIQYF.

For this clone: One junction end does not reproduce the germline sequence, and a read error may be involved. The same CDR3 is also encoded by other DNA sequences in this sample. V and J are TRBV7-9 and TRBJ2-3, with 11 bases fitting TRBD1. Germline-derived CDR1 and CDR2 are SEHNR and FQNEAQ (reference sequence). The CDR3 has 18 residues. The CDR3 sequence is CASSSLGTGGKSTDTQYF. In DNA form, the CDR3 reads TGTGCCAGTAGCTCCCTTGGGACAGGGGGGAAAAGCACAGACACGCAGTATTTT.

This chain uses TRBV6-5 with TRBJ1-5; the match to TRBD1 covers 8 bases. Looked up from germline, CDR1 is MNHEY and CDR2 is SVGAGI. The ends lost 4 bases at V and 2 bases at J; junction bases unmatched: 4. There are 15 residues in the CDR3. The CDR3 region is CASSSTTGGNQPQHF. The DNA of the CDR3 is TGTGCCAGCAGTTCCACGACAGGGGGCAATCAGCCCCAGCATTTT.

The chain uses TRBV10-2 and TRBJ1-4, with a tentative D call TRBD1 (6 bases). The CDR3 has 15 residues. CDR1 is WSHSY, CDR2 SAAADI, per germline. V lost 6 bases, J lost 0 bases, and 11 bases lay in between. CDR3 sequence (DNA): TGCGCCAGCAGCGGAGGACAGTCAACTAATGAAAAACTGTTTTTT. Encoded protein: CASSGGQSTNEKLFF.

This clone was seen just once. This CDR3 reads CASSLAPPVYNEQFF. The DNA for the CDR3 is TGCGCCAGCAGCTTGGCTCCGCCAGTCTACAATGAGCAGTTCTTC. The chain joins TRBV5-1 to TRBJ2-1, with D hard to call. The CDR3 loop spans 15 amino acids. From germline, CDR1 is SGHRS and CDR2 YFSETQ. V was shortened by 0 bases and J by 3 bases, with 10 bases between the two germline ends.

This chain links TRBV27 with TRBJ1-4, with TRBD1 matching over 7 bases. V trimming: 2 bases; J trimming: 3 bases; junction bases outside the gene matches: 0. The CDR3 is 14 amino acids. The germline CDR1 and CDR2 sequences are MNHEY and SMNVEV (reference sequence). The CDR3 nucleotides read TGTGCCAGCAGTTTACAGGGGGCTAATGAAAAACTGTTTTTT. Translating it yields CASSLQGANEKLFF.

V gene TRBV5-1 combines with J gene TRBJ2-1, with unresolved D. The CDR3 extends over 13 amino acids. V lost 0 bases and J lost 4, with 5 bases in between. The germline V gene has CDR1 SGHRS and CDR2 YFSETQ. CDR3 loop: CASSLGGYNEQFF. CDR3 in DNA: TGCGCCAGCAGCTTGGGAGGTTACAATGAGCAGTTCTTC.

The CDR3 sequence is CSVEFRGQDTQYF. The CDR3 DNA reads as TGCAGCGTTGAATTCAGGGGGCAAGATACGCAGTATTTT. V gene TRBV29-1 combines with J gene TRBJ2-3; 8 bases align to TRBD1. The V gene end was trimmed by 2 bases and the J gene end by 5 bases; junction bases not matched to a gene: 3. This CDR3 contains 13 residues. From germline, CDR1 is SQVTM and CDR2 ANQGSEA.

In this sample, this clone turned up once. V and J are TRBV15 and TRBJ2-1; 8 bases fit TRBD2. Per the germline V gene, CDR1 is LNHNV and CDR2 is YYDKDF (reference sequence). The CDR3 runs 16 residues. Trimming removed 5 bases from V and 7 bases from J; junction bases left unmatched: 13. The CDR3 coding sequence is TGTGCCACCAGCGTTGTATCAGCGGGAGTCAAGAATGAGCAGTTCTTC. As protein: CATSVVSAGVKNEQFF.

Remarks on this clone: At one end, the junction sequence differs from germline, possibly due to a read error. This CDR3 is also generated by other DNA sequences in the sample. This CDR3 is CASSATGGLTEAFF. CDR3 nucleotides: TGTGCTAGCAGTGCAACAGGGGGCTTGACTGAAGCTTTCTTT. The chain has TRBV2 and TRBJ1-1, with 9 bases identical to TRBD1. Germline-derived CDR1 and CDR2 are SNHLY and FYNNEI. The CDR3 spans 14 residues.

The CDR3 spells CSVGKTGGSYNEQFF. The CDR3 bases are TGCAGCGTTGGAAAAACTGGTGGTTCCTACAATGAGCAGTTCTTC. The chain links TRBV29-1 to TRBJ2-1; D call uncertain. This CDR3 has 15 residues. With 4 bases removed from V and 1 base from J, the gap between germline ends came to 14 bases. Germline CDR1 SQVTM, CDR2 ANQGSEA.

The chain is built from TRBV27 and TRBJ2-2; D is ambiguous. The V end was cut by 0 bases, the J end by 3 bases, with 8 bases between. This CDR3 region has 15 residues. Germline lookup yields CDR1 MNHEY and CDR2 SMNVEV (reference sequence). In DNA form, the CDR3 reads TGTGCCAGCAGTTTATCACAGATTTACACCGGGGAGCTGTTTTTT. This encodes CASSLSQIYTGELFF.

Here the CDR3 DNA reads TGTGCCAGTAGTCTTACGGGGGGCGCCGAGCAGTACTTC. Encoded protein: CASSLTGGAEQYF. The chain uses TRBV19 and TRBJ2-7, with D tentatively TRBD2 (7 bases). V dropped 5 bases and J dropped 6 bases, with 14 bases sitting between them. The CDR3 has 13 residues. The germline V gene encodes CDR1 LNHDA and CDR2 SQIVND (reference sequence).

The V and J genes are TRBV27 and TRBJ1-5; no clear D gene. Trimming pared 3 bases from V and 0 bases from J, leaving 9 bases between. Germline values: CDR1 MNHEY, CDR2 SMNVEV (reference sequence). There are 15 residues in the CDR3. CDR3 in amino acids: CASSFKFYSNQPQHF. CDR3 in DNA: TGTGCCAGCAGTTTCAAGTTCTATAGCAATCAGCCCCAGCATTTT.

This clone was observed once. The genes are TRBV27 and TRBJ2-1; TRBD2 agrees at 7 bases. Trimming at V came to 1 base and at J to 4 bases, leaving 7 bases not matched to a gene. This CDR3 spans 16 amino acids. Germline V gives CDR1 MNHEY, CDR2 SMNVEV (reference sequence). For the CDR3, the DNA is TGTGCCAGCAGTTTATTGGGGGGAGGGCCGTACAATGAGCAGTTCTTC. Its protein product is CASSLLGGGPYNEQFF.